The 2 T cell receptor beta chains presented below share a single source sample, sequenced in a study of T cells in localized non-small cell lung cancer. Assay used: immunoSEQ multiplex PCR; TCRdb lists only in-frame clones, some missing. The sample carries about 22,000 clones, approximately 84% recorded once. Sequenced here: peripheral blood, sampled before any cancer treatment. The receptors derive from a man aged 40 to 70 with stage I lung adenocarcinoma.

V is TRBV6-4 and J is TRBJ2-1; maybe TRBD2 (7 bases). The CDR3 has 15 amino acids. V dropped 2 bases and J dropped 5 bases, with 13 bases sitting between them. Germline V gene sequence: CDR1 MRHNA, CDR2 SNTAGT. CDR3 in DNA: TGTGCCAGCAGTGACAAATTAGGGGGGGACAATGAGCAGTTCTTC. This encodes CASSDKLGGDNEQFF.

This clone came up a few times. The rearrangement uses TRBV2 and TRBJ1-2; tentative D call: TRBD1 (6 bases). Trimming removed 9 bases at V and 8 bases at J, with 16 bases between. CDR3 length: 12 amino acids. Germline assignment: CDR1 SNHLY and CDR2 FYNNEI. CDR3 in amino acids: CASPGGARGYTF. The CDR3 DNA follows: TGTGCCAGTCCCGGGGGGGCGCGCGGCTACACCTTC.